What follows are 27 T cell receptor beta chains derived from one specimen sequenced in a study of spatial heterogeneity in lung cancer. The time point denotes: sample taken at primary tumor resection. Points from the study as a whole: How many expanded intratumoral alpha and beta TCRs were present tracked the tumor mutation count, which was a count of nonsynonymous mutations.

These receptors lack a known antigen. TCRdb processed the 5' RACE reads anew with MiXCR; each CDR3 protein has one entry. The sample yields about 630 distinct CDR3 sequences, around 8% seen once. This sample comprised lung tumor tissue, obtained at surgery. Receptors were obtained from a male donor with early-stage non-small cell lung cancer.

In its sample, this clonotype is large. Here the CDR3 reads CASSYSGAGLGELFF. CDR3 nucleotides: TGTGCCAGCAGTTACTCTGGGGCGGGGCTGGGGGAGCTGTTTTTT. The chain carries TRBV6-5 and TRBJ2-2, with a weak D call TRBD2 (6 bases). This CDR3 comprises 15 residues. Germline lookup yields CDR1 MNHEY and CDR2 SVGAGI. Trimming stripped 0 bases from V and 8 bases from J, with 13 bases between.

Relative to its sample, this clonotype is large (0.1 to 1%). One end of the junction fails to match germline, which may point to a read error. This chain uses TRBV7-7 with TRBJ2-3; D gene uncertain. CDR1 and CDR2 (germline): SSHAT, FNYEAQ (reference sequence). This CDR3 has 13 residues. The CDR3 DNA is TGTGCTAGCAGCTTTTCCCGCACAGATACGCAGTATTTT. Translated: CASSFSRTDTQYF. Looking up the rest from reference TRBV7-7 and TRBJ2-3 gives the full variable domain: GAGVSQSPRYKVTKRGQDVTLRCDPISSHATLYWYQQALGQGPEFLTYFNYEAQPDKSGLPSDRFSAERPEGSISTLTIQRTEQRDSAMYRCASSFSRTDTQYFGPGTRLTVL.

This clonotype was seen a few times. The J gene is TRBJ2-7, the V gene TRBV6-5; D is unclear. Germline CDR1 and CDR2: MNHEY and SVGAGI. The CDR3 totals 13 residues. V lost 2 bases, J lost 3 bases, and 8 bases lay in between. CDR3 nucleotides: TGTGCCAGCAGTTACGGCAGCTACTACGAGCAGTACTTC. Protein product: CASSYGSYYEQYF.

This clonotype rates as medium-sized. J is TRBJ2-3 and V is TRBV7-6; TRBD2 matches 10 bases. Per germline, CDR1 SGHVS and CDR2 FNYEAQ. The J segment lost 4 bases and the V segment lost 1 base, leaving 5 bases of the junction unmatched. The CDR3 contains 16 residues. This CDR3 reads CASSLDVLAGADTQYF. Written as DNA, the CDR3 is TGTGCCAGCAGCTTAGACGTCCTAGCGGGAGCAGATACGCAGTATTTT.

This clonotype is large within its sample. The chain employs TRBV11-2 and TRBJ2-7; the match to TRBD1 covers 7 bases. V lost 0 bases, J lost 3 bases, and 5 bases stayed unmatched. Per germline, CDR1 SGHAT and CDR2 FQNNGV. The CDR3 consists of 15 residues. CDR3 region: CASSLDGTAHYEQYF. The CDR3 nucleotides are TGTGCCAGCAGCTTAGACGGGACAGCCCACTACGAGCAGTACTTC.

This clonotype counts as large. V and J are TRBV7-9 and TRBJ1-5; 8 nucleotides line up with TRBD1. This CDR3 spans 15 amino acids. Germline V CDR1 and CDR2: SEHNR, FQNEAQ (reference sequence). Trimming removed 5 bases from V and 2 bases from J; junction bases left unmatched: 5. The CDR3 bases are TGTGCCAGCAGCGAGACAGGGGCAGGCAATCAGCCCCAGCATTTT. Amino acid sequence: CASSETGAGNQPQHF.

By sample fraction, this clonotype is medium-sized. The chain is built from TRBV20-1 and TRBJ2-7; weak D call: TRBD1 (7 bases). CDR1 and CDR2 from the germline V gene are DFQATT and SNEGSKA (reference sequence). This CDR3 has 15 amino acids. The germline V and J ends were trimmed by 5 bases and 4 bases, with 21 bases remaining between them. This chain's CDR3 is CSASDRVGGKYEQYF. The CDR3 nucleotides read TGCAGTGCTTCAGACAGGGTCGGGGGCAAGTACGAGCAGTACTTC.

In this sample, this clonotype is medium-sized. V and J are TRBV7-8 and TRBJ1-2; D unresolved. Germline CDR1 reads SGHVS; CDR2 reads FQNEAQ. V lost 6 bases, J lost 8 bases, and 19 bases lay in between. This CDR3 is built from 14 residues. CDR3 coding DNA: TGTGCCAGCAGTCCCAGGTCGCCGGGAATGGGCTACACCTTC. This gives the protein CASSPRSPGMGYTF.

This clonotype is large within its sample. V is TRBV29-1 and J is TRBJ2-1, with 12 positions matching TRBD2. Germline trimming cut 4 bases from V and 9 bases from J; bases unmatched to any gene: 7. CDR1 is SQVTM, CDR2 ANQGSEA, per germline. This CDR3 spans 14 amino acids. This chain's CDR3 is CSVVRLAGEGEQFF. Here the CDR3 DNA reads TGCAGCGTTGTAAGACTAGCGGGAGAGGGTGAGCAGTTCTTC.

Judged by abundance, this clonotype is large. The chain recombines TRBV4-3 with TRBJ1-5; D gene uncertain. V was cut by 0 bases and J by 4 bases, with 4 bases left in between. Germline assignment: CDR1 LGHNA and CDR2 YSLEER. The CDR3 contains 13 residues. CDR3 DNA sequence: TGCGCCAGCAGCCAAGAAGCGAATCAGCCCCAGCATTTT. It yields the protein CASSQEANQPQHF.

This clonotype was picked up a small number of times. V is TRBV6-5 and J is TRBJ2-7, with no clear D. CDR1 MNHEY and CDR2 SVGAGI come from the germline V gene. The CDR3 has 13 amino acids. Trimming took off 6 bases at V and 2 bases at J, with 11 bases between the two ends. The CDR3 nucleotides read TGTGCCAGCAGCCCTTTGGGTCCCTACGAGCAGTACTTC. Protein product: CASSPLGPYEQYF.

By share, this clonotype counts as medium-sized (0.01 to 0.1%). The rearrangement uses TRBV13 and TRBJ2-3, with a tentative D call TRBD2 (5 bases). V lost 1 base to trimming and J lost 4 bases, with 9 bases between them. Germline V gene sequence: CDR1 PRHDT, CDR2 FYEKMQ (reference sequence). The CDR3 totals 14 residues. In DNA form, the CDR3 reads TGTGCCAGCAGCTTAGTGTCCGGGGCAGATACGCAGTATTTT. Residues: CASSLVSGADTQYF.

Sample share makes this clonotype medium-sized. The DNA for the CDR3 is TGTGCCAGCAGCCAAGGGACTAGCGAGCAGTTCTTC. It encodes CASSQGTSEQFF. V gene TRBV5-6 combines with J gene TRBJ2-1, with 9 nucleotides matching TRBD2. This CDR3 has 12 amino acids. Unmatched junction bases numbered 3, after V lost 4 bases and J lost 10 bases. Germline lookup yields CDR1 SGHDT and CDR2 YYEEEE.

By share, this clonotype ranks as medium-sized (0.01 to 0.1%). The J gene is TRBJ2-3, the V gene TRBV9, with 7 bases aligning to TRBD2. The CDR3 is 16 amino acids. The germline gives CDR1 SGDLS, CDR2 YYNGEE. The V gene end was trimmed by 3 bases and the J gene end by 2 bases; junction bases not matched to a gene: 9. CDR3 sequence (DNA): TGTGCCAGCAGCGCGCGACTAAGCGGGACCACAGATACGCAGTATTTT. This encodes CASSARLSGTTDTQYF.

By sample fraction, this clonotype is medium-sized. The DNA for the CDR3 is TGTGCCAGCTCACCACCGATTGGGCGGAACTATGGCTACACCTTC. The encoded protein is CASSPPIGRNYGYTF. The chain links TRBV18 to TRBJ1-2; D ambiguous. Germline-derived CDR1 and CDR2 are KGHSH and LQKENI. The CDR3 spans 15 residues. Trimming left V 0 bases short and J 2 bases short, with 10 bases between.

By frequency in the sample, this clonotype is large. V gene TRBV20-1 combines with J gene TRBJ1-1; D may be TRBD1 (5 bases). Germline CDR1 DFQATT, CDR2 SNEGSKA (reference sequence). This CDR3 comprises 13 residues. V dropped 3 bases and J dropped 4 bases, with 12 bases sitting between them. The CDR3 DNA is TGCAGTGCTAGTCGAGGGGAGGGCACTGAAGCTTTCTTT. As protein: CSASRGEGTEAFF.

In this sample, this clonotype is medium-sized. The chain is built from TRBV4-1 and TRBJ2-7; either TRBD1 or TRBD2 may supply D (5 bases each). The CDR3 extends over 15 amino acids. The germline V and J ends were trimmed by 3 bases and 6 bases, with 18 bases remaining between them. Germline lookup yields CDR1 MGHRA and CDR2 YSYEKL. CDR3 nucleotide sequence: TGCGCCAGCAGCCAGGATTCCCAGGGAGTGAGCGAGCAGTACTTC. Translation: CASSQDSQGVSEQYF.

This clonotype ranks as medium-sized. The chain has TRBV2 and TRBJ1-5; a weak D match, TRBD1 (5 bases). The CDR3 is 14 residues long. Per germline, CDR1 SNHLY and CDR2 FYNNEI. V lost 7 bases and J lost 0, with 10 bases in between. The CDR3 nucleotides read TGTGCCAGCACCGGGGCATCTAGCAATCAGCCCCAGCATTTT. It translates to CASTGASSNQPQHF.

Only a few counts were recorded for this clonotype. The gene calls are TRBV6-1 and TRBJ2-2; 7 positions agree with TRBD1. Germline CDR1 reads MNHNS; CDR2 reads SASEGT. The V segment lost 6 bases and the J segment 2 bases; nucleotides outside the gene matches: 6. The CDR3 is 15 amino acids. The CDR3 sequence: CASSYEGANTGELFF. CDR3 nucleotides: TGTGCCAGCAGCTATGAGGGGGCCAACACCGGGGAGCTGTTTTTT.

Within the sample, this clonotype is medium-sized. Here the CDR3 DNA reads TGTGCCAGCACCCTGGGGGCTAGCGGGACCGAGCAGTACTTC. Protein: CASTLGASGTEQYF. The J gene is TRBJ2-7, the V gene TRBV27; 9 positions match TRBD2. Germline CDR1 MNHEY, CDR2 SMNVEV (reference sequence). The junction had 10 bases not matched to a gene; V was cut back by 7 bases and J by 6 bases. The CDR3 has 14 residues.

By share of the sample, this clonotype is medium-sized. V gene TRBV7-9 combines with J gene TRBJ2-2; D is unclear. The CDR3 runs 13 residues. Deletions cut 0 bases from V and 4 bases from J, with 3 bases between. Germline V lookup: CDR1 SEHNR, CDR2 FQNEAQ (reference sequence). The CDR3 protein is CASSLAGTGELFF. The CDR3 nucleotides read TGTGCCAGCAGCTTAGCGGGCACCGGGGAGCTGTTTTTT.

By proportion, this clonotype is large. The chain uses TRBV19 and TRBJ2-7; D remains ambiguous. This CDR3 is built from 14 residues. Germline CDR1 is LNHDA and CDR2 is SQIVND (reference sequence). V was cut by 3 bases and J by 2 bases, with 11 bases left in between. The CDR3 sequence: CASSILGETYEQYF. The CDR3 nucleotides read TGTGCCAGTAGTATCCTCGGCGAAACCTACGAGCAGTACTTC.

By its share, this clonotype is large. The chain joins TRBV18 to TRBJ2-7; D might be TRBD1 (5 bases). The CDR3 has 15 residues. CDR1 is KGHSH, CDR2 LQKENI, per germline. V was pared by 0 bases and J by 3 bases, with 12 bases between. CDR3 nucleotide sequence: TGTGCCAGCTCACCACCAGAGACAGCCATCTACGAGCAGTACTTC. Translated: CASSPPETAIYEQYF.

This clonotype was counted between two and nine times. The chain is built from TRBV6-6 and TRBJ2-3; D may be TRBD2 (5 bases). The CDR3 is made up of 16 amino acids. V gave up 7 bases and J gave up 0 bases, with 17 bases separating them. CDR1 and CDR2 from the germline V gene are MNHNY and SVGAGI (reference sequence). CDR3 protein: CASNPYSGPSTDTQYF. In DNA, the CDR3 is TGTGCCAGCAACCCCTACAGCGGTCCTAGCACAGATACGCAGTATTTT.

This clonotype was seen repeatedly, ten times or more. The chain has TRBV6-2 or TRBV6-3 and TRBJ2-1; TRBD2 aligns across 12 bases. Germline trimming cut 5 bases from V and 3 bases from J; bases unmatched to any gene: 2. The germline gives CDR1 MNHEY, CDR2 SVGEGT. This CDR3 has 15 residues. CDR3 bases: TGTGCCAGCAGTCCGACTAGCGGGGGCTACAATGAGCAGTTCTTC. Protein sequence: CASSPTSGGYNEQFF.

This clonotype qualifies as medium-sized. This chain links TRBV20-1 with TRBJ2-3; possibly TRBD2 for D (6 bases). The CDR3 is made up of 13 amino acids. Looked up from germline, CDR1 is DFQATT and CDR2 is SNEGSKA (reference sequence). V was cut by 3 bases and J by 4 bases, with 11 bases left in between. CDR3 in amino acids: CSARTSFADTQYF. The CDR3 DNA sequence: TGCAGTGCTAGGACTAGTTTCGCAGATACGCAGTATTTT.

J is TRBJ2-3 and V is TRBV5-4, with D possibly being TRBD2 (7 bases). Germline CDR1 reads SGHNT; CDR2 reads YYREEE (reference sequence). Trimming pared 1 base from V and 5 bases from J, leaving 11 bases between. The CDR3 runs to 14 residues. Here the CDR3 DNA reads TGTGCCAGCAGCTTGCGGGGGGCGGGAGATACGCAGTATTTT. Its translation is CASSLRGAGDTQYF.